The present T cell receptor (beta chain) was sequenced within a study of cytomegalovirus exposure and HLA in healthy donors. Sequenced by immunoSEQ multiplex PCR; TCRdb stores in-frame clones only, minus some. The repertoire holds 200,000 to 300,000 clones, around 90% seen once, with around 3.3% in the top ten. Sequencing was carried out using PBMCs. The clonotype originates from a woman aged 25 to 45 in good health and CMV-seronegative.

The CDR3 DNA follows: TGTGCCATCAGTGAGAATATCCCCGGGGGGGGGACCCAGTACTTC. Its translation is CAISENIPGGGTQYF. This chain joins TRBV10-3 and TRBJ2-5; the match to TRBD2 covers 8 bases. CDR1 ENHRY and CDR2 SYGVKD come from the germline V gene. This CDR3 comprises 15 residues. After removal of 2 bases from V and 7 bases from J, the junction contained 9 bases not matched to a gene.